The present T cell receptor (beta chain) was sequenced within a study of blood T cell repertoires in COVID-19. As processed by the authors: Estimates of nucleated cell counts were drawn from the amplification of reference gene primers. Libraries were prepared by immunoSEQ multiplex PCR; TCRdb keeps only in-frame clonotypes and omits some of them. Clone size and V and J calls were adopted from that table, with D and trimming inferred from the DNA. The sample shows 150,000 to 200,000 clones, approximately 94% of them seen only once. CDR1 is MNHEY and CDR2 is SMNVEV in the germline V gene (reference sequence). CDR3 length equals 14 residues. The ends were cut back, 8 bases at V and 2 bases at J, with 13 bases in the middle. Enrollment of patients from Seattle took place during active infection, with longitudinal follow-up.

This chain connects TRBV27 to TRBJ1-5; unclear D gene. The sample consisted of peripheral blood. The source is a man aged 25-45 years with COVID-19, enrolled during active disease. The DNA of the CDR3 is TGTGCCAGCTCGAGGAGGGCACGCAATCAGCCCCAGCATTTT. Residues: CASSRRARNQPQHF.